This T cell receptor beta chain appears in the sequencing data of a study of shared clonotypes between healthy human individuals. Some 27,000 T cell genomes, or roughly 180 ng DNA, went into the sorted-subset replicate PCRs. Original processing notes: From ImmunoSEQ came sequences covering only the junction and carrying no quality scores, so filtering differed. Sequenced by immunoSEQ multiplex PCR; TCRdb stores in-frame clones only, minus some. D and trimming were read from the DNA, whereas the V and J calls and clone size are those reported in that table. The sample has approximately 2,300,000 clones, about nine tenths seen once. The germline V gene has CDR1 KGHSH and CDR2 LQKENI. The V and J ends lost 0 bases and 7 bases respectively, with 18 bases between them. CDR3 length equals 16 residues. CD4+ cells yielded CD45RA+ naive and CD45RA-negative memory subsets.

The material sequenced was naive CD4+ T cells from PBMCs. Subset meaning: CD45RA+ positively selected. This receptor was obtained from a man in his late teens or twenties in good health. Some clones in this sample may be carry-over from other donors' samples. The gene calls are TRBV18 and TRBJ1-1; D might be TRBD1 (5 bases). The CDR3 coding sequence is TGTGCCAGCTCACCACCTTCTGCAGGGCGTCTGTATGAAGCTTTCTTT. This translates into CASSPPSAGRLYEAFF.